The rows below give T cell receptor beta chains drawn from one sample of a study of human T cells and chemical hapten exposure. TCRdb fed the RACE reads into MiXCR, producing one record per CDR3 protein. The repertoire holds 180,000 or so distinct CDR3 sequences, with roughly a quarter as singletons. The material sequenced was whole blood, taken in connection with sensitization to the hapten diphenylcyclopropenone (DPC). These receptor sequences come from a woman aged 40-49 years with alopecia areata. Some clones in this sample may be carry-over from other donors' samples. Each CDR3 is given with its conserved first and last residue. The D gene is left open where the match is weak. Not all rows give a size; the values are once, few, many and, for expanded clones, a class.

CDR3,DNA,size,D,V,J
CATSRDLGTADTQYF,TGTGCCACCAGCAGAGATCTCGGCACGGCGGATACGCAGTATTTT,few,.,TRBV15,TRBJ2-3
CASSLAPGQIQETQYF,TGTGCCAGCAGTTTAGCCCCAGGGCAGATCCAAGAGACCCAGTACTTC,few,.,TRBV28,TRBJ2-5
CASRTIRGFYEQYF,TGTGCCAGCCGCACGATCCGGGGGTTCTACGAGCAGTACTTC,few,.,TRBV6-2/TRBV6-3,TRBJ2-7
CATSDLPDSYTGELFF,TGTGCCACCAGTGATTTGCCCGACAGCTACACCGGGGAGCTGTTTTTT,.,.,TRBV24-1,TRBJ2-2
CASSLRRTSGSPGELFF,TGTGCCAGCAGTCTCCGAAGGACTAGCGGGAGCCCCGGGGAGCTGTTTTTT,.,TRBD2,TRBV6-1,TRBJ2-2
CSAHLPSRGINTQYF,TGCAGTGCTCATCTCCCATCTAGAGGTATTAATACGCAGTATTTT,.,.,TRBV20-1,TRBJ2-3
CASSYPVGRRSSSYEQYF,TGTGCCAGCAGTTACCCGGTCGGCAGACGGTCCAGCTCCTACGAGCAGTACTTC,few,.,TRBV6-2/TRBV6-3,TRBJ2-7
CASSEGGRLRWAFF,TGTGCCAGCAGTGAAGGAGGACGGTTAAGATGGGCTTTCTTT,.,.,TRBV6-1,TRBJ1-1
CASSSGGGNTEAFF,TGTGCCAGCAGTTCCGGGGGCGGAAACACTGAAGCTTTCTTT,many,.,TRBV28,TRBJ1-1
CASSDRTASYEQYF,TGCGCCAGCAGCGATAGGACAGCTTCCTACGAGCAGTACTTC,.,.,TRBV5-1,TRBJ2-7
CASSYSGGSNQPQHF,TGTGCCAGCAGCTATTCAGGGGGCAGCAATCAGCCCCAGCATTTT,.,TRBD1,TRBV5-4,TRBJ1-5
CSATPDRVRNTIYF,TGCAGTGCTACGCCCGACAGGGTTAGGAACACCATATATTTT,.,TRBD1,TRBV20-1,TRBJ1-3
CASSRSLAGGLYEQYF,TGTGCCAGCAGTAGATCCCTAGCGGGAGGGCTTTACGAGCAGTACTTC,.,TRBD2,TRBV6-5,TRBJ2-7
CASSWAGNTIYF,TGTGCCAGCAGTTGGGCTGGAAACACCATATATTTT,few,.,TRBV28,TRBJ1-3
CASSQDMGMYQPQHF,TGCGCCAGCAGCCAAGATATGGGGATGTATCAGCCCCAGCATTTT,few,.,TRBV4-1,TRBJ1-5
CSVEPGQGGYGYTF,TGCAGCGTTGAACCTGGACAGGGTGGCTATGGCTACACCTTC,.,TRBD1,TRBV29-1,TRBJ1-2
CASSLQIVVSYNSPLHF,TGTGCCAGCAGCCTCCAGATCGTGGTCTCCTATAATTCACCCCTCCACTTT,.,.,TRBV4-2,TRBJ1-6
CSARVPNTEAFF,TGCAGTGCTAGAGTACCGAACACTGAAGCTTTCTTT,.,.,TRBV20-1,TRBJ1-1
CASSLAVTYEQYF,TGTGCCAGCAGCCTGGCCGTAACCTACGAGCAGTACTTC,.,.,TRBV7-9,TRBJ2-7
CAWTGGKEQYF,TGTGCCTGGACAGGGGGCAAAGAGCAGTACTTC,.,TRBD1,TRBV30,TRBJ2-7
CAASLRGASTDTQYF,TGTGCCGCCTCTCTTAGGGGAGCTAGCACAGATACGCAGTATTTT,.,.,TRBV30,TRBJ2-3
CASSLGSGDADTQYF,TGTGCCAGCAGTTTAGGATCCGGGGACGCAGATACGCAGTATTTT,few,.,TRBV28,TRBJ2-3
CASSLLGRRNEQFF,TGCGCCAGCAGCTTGCTAGGGAGACGGAATGAGCAGTTCTTC,few,.,TRBV5-1,TRBJ2-1
CASSPRTAHQPQHF,TGTGCCAGCAGCCCTAGAACCGCACATCAGCCCCAGCATTTT,.,.,TRBV7-9,TRBJ1-5
CASSLGTGVPNEQFF,TGTGCCAGCAGTTTAGGAACCGGAGTTCCCAATGAGCAGTTCTTC,.,.,TRBV12-3/TRBV12-4,TRBJ2-1
CASSLSVSADRVVEAFF,TGTGCCAGCAGCCTAAGCGTCTCCGCGGATCGGGTTGTTGAAGCTTTCTTT,.,.,TRBV5-5,TRBJ1-1
CASSLPYRSNQPQHF,TGTGCCAGCAGCTTACCTTATAGGAGCAATCAGCCCCAGCATTTT,few,.,TRBV5-8,TRBJ1-5
CASSALVNEQFF,TGTGCCAGCAGTGCGCTAGTGAATGAGCAGTTCTTC,many,.,TRBV2,TRBJ2-1
CSAPTSGMGTDTQYF,TGCAGTGCGCCGACTAGCGGGATGGGGACAGATACGCAGTATTTT,.,TRBD2,TRBV20-1,TRBJ2-3
CAISGGAGQPQHF,TGTGCCATCAGTGGGGGGGCGGGTCAGCCCCAGCATTTT,many,.,TRBV10-3,TRBJ1-5
CASSLKAGAGANVLTF,TGTGCCAGCAGCTTAAAAGCGGGAGCTGGGGCCAACGTCCTGACTTTC,.,TRBD2,TRBV7-3,TRBJ2-6
CSVKYRTGELFF,TGCAGCGTGAAATACAGGACCGGGGAGCTGTTTTTT,many,.,TRBV29-1,TRBJ2-2
CASSLLGTGGFTEAFF,TGTGCCAGCAGTTTATTGGGGACAGGGGGCTTCACTGAAGCTTTCTTT,.,TRBD1,TRBV28,TRBJ1-1
CASSLGTGILTF,TGTGCCAGCAGCTTGGGGACCGGGATCCTAACCTTC,once,.,TRBV5-5,TRBJ1-2
CSAYRTNEQFF,TGCAGTGCCTACAGAACGAATGAGCAGTTCTTC,.,.,TRBV20-1,TRBJ2-1
CASSPLGADQSYEQYF,TGTGCCAGCAGCCCTCTCGGGGCCGACCAGAGCTACGAGCAGTACTTC,.,.,TRBV5-6,TRBJ2-7
CASRGGYGQPQHF,TGTGCCAGCAGGGGGGGGTATGGACAGCCCCAGCATTTT,.,.,TRBV28,TRBJ1-5
CASSGGGTADIQYF,TGTGCCAGCAGTGGGGGGGGGACAGCAGACATTCAGTACTTC,few,.,TRBV2,TRBJ2-4
CASSLSPGNIHEQYF,TGTGCCAGCAGCTTATCCCCAGGGAATATACACGAGCAGTACTTC,.,.,TRBV7-2,TRBJ2-7
CASSQELMGNIQYF,TGCGCCAGCAGCCAAGAGTTGATGGGAAACATTCAGTACTTC,few,.,TRBV4-3,TRBJ2-4
CASSLSGAGAFF,TGTGCCAGCAGCTTATCGGGGGCAGGCGCTTTCTTT,few,.,TRBV7-9,TRBJ1-1
CASSPGLAGVGTDTQYF,TGTGCCAGCAGTCCCGGACTAGCGGGAGTCGGTACAGATACGCAGTATTTT,.,TRBD2,TRBV28,TRBJ2-3
CASSRSGSGSYNEQFF,TGTGCCAGCAGCAGGAGCGGGAGTGGCTCCTACAATGAGCAGTTCTTC,many,TRBD2,TRBV28,TRBJ2-1
CASSTSPARVHNEQFF,TGTGCCAGCAGCACATCCCCGGCAAGGGTACACAATGAGCAGTTCTTC,.,.,TRBV7-6,TRBJ2-1
CSVAPREGYEQYF,TGCAGCGTTGCACCCAGGGAGGGCTACGAGCAGTACTTC,.,TRBD2,TRBV29-1,TRBJ2-7